This is a list of T cell receptor beta chains from one sample in a study of blood T cell repertoires in COVID-19. TCRdb keeps only in-frame clones here, not all; method: immunoSEQ multiplex PCR. Of some 240,000 clones listed, around 91% were seen once; the top ten hold 2.1%. What was sequenced was peripheral blood. Receptors originate from a woman aged 60-75 years with COVID-19, enrolled during active disease. Both conserved end residues are part of each CDR3. A D gene is named only where the DNA matches it firmly. Clone sizes are given selectively: once, few, many, or a class where the clone is expanded.

>TRBV6-5|TRBJ1-5|NA|NA
CASSQSGGEQPQHF
TGTGCCAGCAGCCAAAGCGGGGGGGAGCAGCCCCAGCATTTT
>TRBV5-1|TRBJ1-2|TRBD1|once
CASSRGGGQDGYTF
TGCGCCAGCAGCCGGGGCGGAGGACAGGATGGCTACACCTTC
>TRBV7-2|TRBJ1-2|NA|NA
CASSLDRYGYTF
TGTGCCAGCAGCTTAGATCGCTATGGCTACACCTTC
>TRBV29-1|TRBJ2-7|NA|NA
CSVEGHSNNLRYEQYF
TGCAGCGTTGAAGGGCACAGTAATAACCTACGTTACGAGCAGTACTTC
>TRBV4-1|TRBJ1-6|TRBD1|NA
CASSQDWRQGRITENSPLHF
TGCGCCAGCAGCCAAGATTGGAGACAGGGACGAATTACCGAGAATTCACCCCTCCACTTT
>TRBV27|TRBJ1-6|NA|NA
CASSSGGTSPLHF
TGTGCCAGCAGTTCAGGAGGTACTTCACCCCTCCACTTT
>TRBV9|TRBJ2-5|TRBD1|NA
CASSGGQGEGRETQYF
TGTGCCAGCAGCGGGGGACAGGGGGAAGGGAGGGAGACCCAGTACTTC
>TRBV6-5|TRBJ1-5|TRBD1|NA
CASGTGGLSNQPQHF
TGTGCCAGCGGGACAGGGGGCTTAAGCAATCAGCCCCAGCATTTT
>TRBV6-2/TRBV6-3|TRBJ1-1|NA|NA
CASSYSTGRVNTEAFF
TGTGCCAGCAGTTACTCAACAGGGAGGGTGAACACTGAAGCTTTCTTT
>TRBV11-2|TRBJ1-1|NA|once
CASSPFSISQEITEAFF
TGTGCCAGCAGCCCCTTCTCGATCTCACAGGAGATTACTGAAGCTTTCTTT
>TRBV5-1|TRBJ2-2|NA|once
CASSPHRVSTGELFF
TGCGCCAGCAGCCCTCACAGGGTGAGCACCGGGGAGCTGTTTTTT
>TRBV6-5|TRBJ1-1|NA|once
CASSPGTFKAFF
TGTGCCAGCAGTCCGGGGACTTTTAAAGCTTTCTTT
>TRBV10-1|TRBJ2-1|TRBD1|NA
CASSESKSPDRGLTLGAYNEQFF
TGCGCCAGCAGTGAGTCTAAGTCCCCCGACAGGGGGCTAACTTTGGGCGCCTACAATGAGCAGTTCTTC
>TRBV5-1|TRBJ2-7|TRBD2|NA
CASSSETSGRYEQYF
TGCGCCAGCAGCTCTGAGACTAGCGGGAGATACGAGCAGTACTTC
>TRBV24-1|TRBJ2-3|TRBD1|NA
CATSAGTGGTDTQYF
TGTGCCACCAGTGCCGGGACAGGGGGCACAGATACGCAGTATTTT
>TRBV2|TRBJ1-2|NA|NA
CASRQMNGYTF
TGTGCCAGCAGGCAGATGAATGGCTACACCTTC
>TRBV7-2|TRBJ2-7|NA|NA
CASSLPGFSTYEQYF
TGTGCCAGCAGCTTACCGGGATTTTCCACATACGAGCAGTACTTC
>TRBV19|TRBJ1-3|NA|NA
CASSSSRHRRNTIYF
TGTGCCAGTAGTAGTAGTCGCCACCGCAGAAACACCATATATTTT
>TRBV4-2|TRBJ2-2|TRBD1|NA
CASSQRTGDITGELFF
TGTGCCAGCAGCCAACGGACAGGGGACATCACCGGGGAGCTGTTTTTT
>TRBV20-1|TRBJ1-4|NA|NA
CSASLGGQANEKLFF
TGCAGTGCTAGTCTGGGGGGGCAAGCTAATGAAAAACTGTTTTTT
>TRBV19|TRBJ1-4|NA|NA
CASSPLYSRADEKLFF
TGTGCCAGTAGTCCTCTATACTCAAGAGCTGATGAAAAACTGTTTTTT
>TRBV20-1|TRBJ1-2|NA|NA
CSAWGQQGYTF
TGCAGTGCTTGGGGACAACAAGGCTACACCTTC
>TRBV4-3|TRBJ1-2|NA|NA
CASSPVGGDYGYTF
TGCGCCAGCAGCCCGGTTGGGGGCGACTATGGCTACACCTTC
>TRBV6-1|TRBJ1-4|NA|NA
CASSEAFGGWGNEKLFF
TGTGCCAGCAGTGAAGCCTTTGGAGGGTGGGGTAATGAAAAACTGTTTTTT
>TRBV5-6|TRBJ2-5|NA|once
CASSSQGFQETQYF
TGTGCCAGCAGCTCCCAGGGTTTCCAAGAGACCCAGTACTTC
>TRBV7-3|TRBJ2-6|NA|NA
CASSSIQGGANVLTF
TGTGCCAGCAGCTCCATTCAGGGAGGGGCCAACGTCCTGACTTTC
>TRBV7-3|TRBJ2-1|NA|NA
CASSPGTSPYNEQFF
TGTGCCAGCAGCCCTGGGACATCCCCCTACAATGAGCAGTTCTTC
>TRBV5-1|TRBJ2-5|NA|NA
CASSLDRKETQYF
TGCGCCAGCAGCTTGGATAGAAAAGAGACCCAGTACTTC
>TRBV6-4|TRBJ2-1|TRBD2|NA
CASRTSGGAYEQFF
TGTGCCAGCAGGACTAGCGGGGGGGCATATGAGCAGTTCTTC
>TRBV19|TRBJ1-1|TRBD1|NA
CASNPGTGLVRAFF
TGTGCCAGTAATCCCGGGACAGGGCTTGTTCGGGCTTTCTTT
>TRBV6-5|TRBJ1-2|TRBD1|NA
CASSYGTGGLVDGYTF
TGTGCCAGCAGTTACGGGACAGGGGGTTTGGTGGATGGCTACACCTTC
>TRBV6-6|TRBJ2-1|NA|NA
CASSYGGQPLHNEQFF
TGTGCCAGCAGTTACGGAGGACAGCCCCTCCACAATGAGCAGTTCTTC
>TRBV11-1|TRBJ1-2|NA|many
CASSSTAGDYGYTF
TGTGCCAGCAGCTCCACCGCCGGGGACTATGGCTACACCTTC
>TRBV6-5|TRBJ1-2|NA|NA
CASSLDKNYGYTF
TGTGCCAGCAGTCTCGACAAGAACTATGGCTACACCTTC
>TRBV25-1|TRBJ1-1|NA|NA
CASIEEDYTEAFF
TGTGCCAGCATTGAGGAGGACTACACTGAAGCTTTCTTT
>TRBV2|TRBJ1-2|NA|NA
CASVDNNYGYTF
TGTGCCAGCGTGGACAATAACTATGGCTACACCTTC
>TRBV7-9|TRBJ1-2|NA|once
CASSHGGGVYGYTF
TGTGCCAGCAGCCACGGCGGCGGGGTCTATGGCTACACCTTC
>TRBV18|TRBJ1-4|TRBD1|NA
CASSPRQGALEEKLFF
TGTGCCAGCTCACCGCGTCAGGGGGCCCTGGAGGAAAAACTGTTTTTT
>TRBV5-6|TRBJ1-6|NA|NA
CASSRGHSGPNSPLHF
TGTGCCAGCAGCAGGGGACACTCCGGCCCTAATTCACCCCTCCACTTT
>TRBV7-3|TRBJ2-3|TRBD2|NA
CASSPAGGVGTQYF
TGTGCCAGCAGCCCAGCGGGGGGGGTCGGTACGCAGTATTTT
>TRBV11-3|TRBJ2-3|TRBD1|NA
CASSLDQGAGTDTQYF
TGTGCCAGCAGCTTAGACCAGGGGGCAGGTACAGATACGCAGTATTTT
>TRBV7-3|TRBJ2-1|TRBD2|NA
CASSLSPGLDRHEQFF
TGTGCCAGCAGCTTATCCCCGGGACTAGACAGGCATGAGCAGTTCTTC
>TRBV5-1|TRBJ1-6|NA|NA
CASSLTGLTYNSPLHF
TGCGCCAGCAGCTTGACGGGGTTAACCTATAATTCACCCCTCCACTTT
>TRBV4-1|TRBJ2-3|NA|NA
CASSQETSRTDTQYF
TGCGCCAGCAGCCAAGAGACGTCCAGGACAGATACGCAGTATTTT
>TRBV18|TRBJ2-7|TRBD2|once
CASSPAGGGTYEQYF
TGTGCCAGCTCTCCCGCCGGGGGGGGGACCTACGAGCAGTACTTC